This T cell receptor beta chain was sequenced for a study of a mutant IDH1 vaccine in newly diagnosed glioma. Turning to the study itself: Previous treatment comprised radiotherapy, temozolomide, or both, mostly both.

On this clone itself: Its target is unknown.

The CDR3 consists of 15 residues. Germline V lookup: CDR1 SNHLY, CDR2 FYNNEI. Trimming stripped 6 bases from V and 3 bases from J, with 12 bases between. TCRdb keeps only in-frame clones here, not all; method: immunoSEQ multiplex PCR. The table records tens of thousands of clones, roughly 84% of them present only once. Stated time point: week 35, safety follow-up. The vaccine gave 300 ug of a 20-mer mutant IDH1 peptide subcutaneously per dose. There were eight vaccinations for patients, given in weeks 1, 3, 5, 7, 11, 15, 19 and 23. Patients carried new grade 3 or 4 IDH1-mutant astrocytomas lacking nuclear ATRX.

The specimen was PBMCs, collected from a glioma patient whose treatment included an IDH1 peptide vaccine. The V gene is TRBV2, the J gene TRBJ2-6; D gene unclear. The source of this sequence is a man younger than 45 with glioma. The CDR3 DNA reads as TGTGCCAGCAGGGACGCACTGCTTGGGGCCAACGTCCTGACTTTC. As protein: CASRDALLGANVLTF.